These T cell receptor beta chains were read from a single sample in a study of T cell responses to AZD1222 COVID-19 vaccine. TCRdb keeps only in-frame clones here, not all; method: immunoSEQ multiplex PCR. This repertoire shows about 200,000 clones, about 93% found once; its top ten account for approximately 1%. The sequences come from peripheral blood, collected 28 days after the second AZD1222 dose. All receptors come from an adult who received the AZD1222 COVID-19 vaccine. Each CDR3 is given with its conserved first and last residue. A D gene is named only where the DNA matches it firmly. Only some rows state a clone size, as once, few, many or a class for expanded clones.

cdr3_nt: TGTGCCTGGAGTCCCTGGGGGGGGATAGGCAATCAGCCCCAGCATTTT
cdr3_aa: CAWSPWGGIGNQPQHF
v_call: TRBV30
j_call: TRBJ1-5
d_call: NA
clone_size: NA

cdr3_nt: TGTGCCAGCAGCTTGTCTATCTCGAGCACAGATACGCAGTATTTT
cdr3_aa: CASSLSISSTDTQYF
v_call: TRBV5-4
j_call: TRBJ2-3
d_call: NA
clone_size: NA

cdr3_nt: TGTGCCAGCAGCGTGGGACTAGCGGGGCACTCCTACGAGCAGTACTTC
cdr3_aa: CASSVGLAGHSYEQYF
v_call: TRBV9
j_call: TRBJ2-7
d_call: TRBD2
clone_size: NA

cdr3_nt: TGTGCCAGCAGCTTCCCCACTGAAGCTTTCTTT
cdr3_aa: CASSFPTEAFF
v_call: TRBV6-5
j_call: TRBJ1-1
d_call: NA
clone_size: NA

cdr3_nt: TGTGCCAGTAGTATCCAGACTAGCACAGATACGCAGTATTTT
cdr3_aa: CASSIQTSTDTQYF
v_call: TRBV19
j_call: TRBJ2-3
d_call: NA
clone_size: NA

cdr3_nt: TGTGCCAGCAGCCAAGCTACGACCGGGACAGTTTATGGCTACACCTTC
cdr3_aa: CASSQATTGTVYGYTF
v_call: TRBV4-2
j_call: TRBJ1-2
d_call: TRBD1
clone_size: NA

cdr3_nt: TGTGCCAGCAGCGTAGGCCAGAAATCCTACGAGCAGTACTTC
cdr3_aa: CASSVGQKSYEQYF
v_call: TRBV9
j_call: TRBJ2-7
d_call: NA
clone_size: NA

cdr3_nt: TGTGCCAGCAGCTCCTACGGGACGCGGCTGGGGGAGCAGTACTTC
cdr3_aa: CASSSYGTRLGEQYF
v_call: TRBV3-1/TRBV3-2
j_call: TRBJ2-7
d_call: NA
clone_size: NA

cdr3_nt: TGTGCCAGTATTGGCGGCAGGGGATCCTACGAGCAGTACTTC
cdr3_aa: CASIGGRGSYEQYF
v_call: TRBV19
j_call: TRBJ2-7
d_call: NA
clone_size: NA

cdr3_nt: TGTGCCAGCAGTGAATACCGGCAGAACACTGAAGCTTTCTTT
cdr3_aa: CASSEYRQNTEAFF
v_call: TRBV2
j_call: TRBJ1-1
d_call: NA
clone_size: NA

cdr3_nt: TGTGCCAGCAGCCGAGGGACTAGCGGGCAAGAGACCCAGTACTTC
cdr3_aa: CASSRGTSGQETQYF
v_call: TRBV6-5
j_call: TRBJ2-5
d_call: TRBD2
clone_size: NA

cdr3_nt: TGTGCCAGCACCAATTGGGGTCCCTCTAACACTGAAGCTTTCTTT
cdr3_aa: CASTNWGPSNTEAFF
v_call: TRBV6-5
j_call: TRBJ1-1
d_call: NA
clone_size: NA

cdr3_nt: TGCGCCAGCAGCCTCGGAAACACCAACACCGGGGAGCTGTTTTTT
cdr3_aa: CASSLGNTNTGELFF
v_call: TRBV4-3
j_call: TRBJ2-2
d_call: NA
clone_size: once

cdr3_nt: TGCGCCAGCAGCACCCAACCAGGGGATTCTAACTATGGCTACACCTTC
cdr3_aa: CASSTQPGDSNYGYTF
v_call: TRBV5-1
j_call: TRBJ1-2
d_call: NA
clone_size: NA

cdr3_nt: TGTGCCAGCAGCCAAGGGATTGGGGTGGCGGCGAACACTGAAGCTTTCTTT
cdr3_aa: CASSQGIGVAANTEAFF
v_call: TRBV3-1/TRBV3-2
j_call: TRBJ1-1
d_call: NA
clone_size: once

cdr3_nt: TGTGCCAGCAGCCAAGAGATGAGGACAGATACGCAGTATTTT
cdr3_aa: CASSQEMRTDTQYF
v_call: TRBV3-1/TRBV3-2
j_call: TRBJ2-3
d_call: NA
clone_size: NA

cdr3_nt: TGCGCCAGCAGCTTTGGGGGCAATGGCTACACCTTC
cdr3_aa: CASSFGGNGYTF
v_call: TRBV5-1
j_call: TRBJ1-2
d_call: NA
clone_size: NA

cdr3_nt: TGTGCCAGCAGCCCGACAGGGGATCGGACCGGGGAGCTGTTTTTT
cdr3_aa: CASSPTGDRTGELFF
v_call: TRBV7-3
j_call: TRBJ2-2
d_call: TRBD1
clone_size: few

cdr3_nt: TGTGCCATCAGTGACGGACGCATCCGACAAGAGACCCAGTACTTC
cdr3_aa: CAISDGRIRQETQYF
v_call: TRBV10-3
j_call: TRBJ2-5
d_call: NA
clone_size: NA

cdr3_nt: TGTGCCAGCAGCTTAACAAGGGTGACGGGAAACACCATATATTTT
cdr3_aa: CASSLTRVTGNTIYF
v_call: TRBV7-2
j_call: TRBJ1-3
d_call: NA
clone_size: NA

cdr3_nt: TGTGCCAGCAGCTTAGTCGGGGAGGTATACGAGCAGTACTTC
cdr3_aa: CASSLVGEVYEQYF
v_call: TRBV7-2
j_call: TRBJ2-7
d_call: NA
clone_size: NA

cdr3_nt: TGTGCCAGCAGCCAAGGGGAGTATAGCAATCAGCCCCAGCATTTT
cdr3_aa: CASSQGEYSNQPQHF
v_call: TRBV3-1/TRBV3-2
j_call: TRBJ1-5
d_call: NA
clone_size: NA

cdr3_nt: TGTGCCACCAATGGGGGGAGTTCGGCTAACTATGGCTACACCTTC
cdr3_aa: CATNGGSSANYGYTF
v_call: TRBV10-3
j_call: TRBJ1-2
d_call: NA
clone_size: few

cdr3_nt: TGCGCCAGCAGCTTCGGACAGGGGGCAGGGTCCCAGTACTTC
cdr3_aa: CASSFGQGAGSQYF
v_call: TRBV5-1
j_call: TRBJ2-5
d_call: TRBD1
clone_size: NA